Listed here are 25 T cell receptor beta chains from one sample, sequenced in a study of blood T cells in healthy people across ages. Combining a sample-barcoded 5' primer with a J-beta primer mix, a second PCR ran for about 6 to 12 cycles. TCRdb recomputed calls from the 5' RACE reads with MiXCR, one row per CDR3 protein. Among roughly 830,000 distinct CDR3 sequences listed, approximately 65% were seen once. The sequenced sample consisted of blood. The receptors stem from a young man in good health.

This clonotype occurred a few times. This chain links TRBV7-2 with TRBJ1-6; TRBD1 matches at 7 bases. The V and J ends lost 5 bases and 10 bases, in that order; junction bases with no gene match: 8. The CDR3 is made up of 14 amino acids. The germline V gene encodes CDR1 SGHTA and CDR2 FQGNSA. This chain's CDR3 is CASSPDRVGSPLHF. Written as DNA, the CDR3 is TGTGCCAGCAGCCCCGACAGGGTGGGCTCACCCCTCCACTTT.

The CDR3 region has the DNA TGCGCCAGCAGCCAAGACGCAGGGGGCGGATCCTACGAGCAGTACTTC. It specifies CASSQDAGGGSYEQYF. The V gene is TRBV4-3, the J gene TRBJ2-7; 8 bases align to TRBD1. The V segment lost 0 bases and the J segment 1 base; nucleotides outside the gene matches: 5. The germline V gene encodes CDR1 LGHNA and CDR2 YSLEER. The CDR3 spans 16 residues.

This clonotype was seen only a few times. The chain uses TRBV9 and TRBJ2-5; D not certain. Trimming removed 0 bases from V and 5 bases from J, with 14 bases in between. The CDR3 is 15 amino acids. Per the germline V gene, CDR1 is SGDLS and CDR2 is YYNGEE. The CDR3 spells CASSVGSGSGETQYF. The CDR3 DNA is TGTGCCAGCAGCGTAGGGTCTGGAAGTGGTGAGACCCAGTACTTC.

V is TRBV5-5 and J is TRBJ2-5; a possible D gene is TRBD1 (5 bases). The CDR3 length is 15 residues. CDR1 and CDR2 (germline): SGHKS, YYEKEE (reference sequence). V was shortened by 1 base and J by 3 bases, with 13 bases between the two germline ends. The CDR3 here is CASSLLGSREETQYF. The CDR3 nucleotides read TGTGCCAGCAGCTTGCTTGGATCCAGGGAAGAGACCCAGTACTTC.

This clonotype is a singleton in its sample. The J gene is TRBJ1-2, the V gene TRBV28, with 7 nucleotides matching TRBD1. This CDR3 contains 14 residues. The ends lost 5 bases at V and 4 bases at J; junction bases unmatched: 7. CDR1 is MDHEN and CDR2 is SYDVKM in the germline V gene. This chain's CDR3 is CASSGGGQPYGYTF. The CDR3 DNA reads TGTGCCAGCAGTGGGGGGGGACAGCCCTATGGCTACACCTTC.

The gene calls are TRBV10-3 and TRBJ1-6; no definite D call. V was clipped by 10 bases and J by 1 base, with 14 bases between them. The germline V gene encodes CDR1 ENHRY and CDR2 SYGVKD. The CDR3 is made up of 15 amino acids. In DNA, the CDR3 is TGTGCCACGGGCGGGGATAGGTCCTATAATTCACCCCTCCACTTT. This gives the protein CATGGDRSYNSPLHF.

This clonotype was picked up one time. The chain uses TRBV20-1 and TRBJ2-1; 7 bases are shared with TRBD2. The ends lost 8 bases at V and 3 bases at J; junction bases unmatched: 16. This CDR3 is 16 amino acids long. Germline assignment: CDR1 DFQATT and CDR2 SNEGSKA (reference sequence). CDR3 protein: CSPSVFGGRDYNEQFF. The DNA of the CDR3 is TGCAGTCCTTCTGTCTTCGGCGGGAGAGACTACAATGAGCAGTTCTTC.

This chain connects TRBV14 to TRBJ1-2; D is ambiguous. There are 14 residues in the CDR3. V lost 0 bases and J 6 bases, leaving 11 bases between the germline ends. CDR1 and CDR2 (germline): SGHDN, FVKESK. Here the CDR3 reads CASSQDAPPDGYTF. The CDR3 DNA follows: TGTGCCAGCAGCCAAGATGCACCCCCGGATGGCTACACCTTC.

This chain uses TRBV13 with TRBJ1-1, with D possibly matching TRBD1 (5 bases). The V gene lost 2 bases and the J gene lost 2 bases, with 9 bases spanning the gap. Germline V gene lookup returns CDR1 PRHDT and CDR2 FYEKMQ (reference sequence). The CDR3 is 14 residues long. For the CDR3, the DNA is TGTGCCAGCAGCTTACAGGGATTTAACACTGAAGCTTTCTTT. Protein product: CASSLQGFNTEAFF.

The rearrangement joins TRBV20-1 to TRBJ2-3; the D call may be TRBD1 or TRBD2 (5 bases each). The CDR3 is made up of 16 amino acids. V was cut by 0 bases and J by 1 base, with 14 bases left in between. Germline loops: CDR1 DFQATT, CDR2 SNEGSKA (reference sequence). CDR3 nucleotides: TGCAGTGCTAGAGACCTCCGGGGCCGGGGCACAGATACGCAGTATTTT. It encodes CSARDLRGRGTDTQYF.

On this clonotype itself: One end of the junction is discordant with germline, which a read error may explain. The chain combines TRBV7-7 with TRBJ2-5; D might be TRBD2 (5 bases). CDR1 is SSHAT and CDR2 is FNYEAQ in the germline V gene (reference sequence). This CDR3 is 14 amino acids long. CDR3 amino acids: CASSLGGSGKTQYF. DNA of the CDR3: TGTGCTAGCAGCTTAGGTGGGTCCGGGAAGACCCAGTACTTC.

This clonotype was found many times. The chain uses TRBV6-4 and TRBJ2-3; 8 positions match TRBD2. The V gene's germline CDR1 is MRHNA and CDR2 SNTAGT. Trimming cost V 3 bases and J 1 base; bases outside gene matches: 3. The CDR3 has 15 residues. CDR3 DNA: TGTGCCAGCAGTGAGAAGACTAGCGGCACAGATACGCAGTATTTT. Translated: CASSEKTSGTDTQYF.

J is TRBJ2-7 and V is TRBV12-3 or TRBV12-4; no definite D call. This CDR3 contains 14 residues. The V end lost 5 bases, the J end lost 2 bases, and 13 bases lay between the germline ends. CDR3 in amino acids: CASSPRTRTYEQYF. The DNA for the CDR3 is TGTGCCAGCAGTCCCCGGACGAGAACCTACGAGCAGTACTTC.

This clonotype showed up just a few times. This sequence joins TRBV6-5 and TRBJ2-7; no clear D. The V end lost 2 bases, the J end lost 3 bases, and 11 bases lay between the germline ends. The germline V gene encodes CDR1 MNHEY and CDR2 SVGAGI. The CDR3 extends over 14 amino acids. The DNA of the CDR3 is TGTGCCAGCAGTTACGTAGTATCTAGCTACGAGCAGTACTTC. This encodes CASSYVVSSYEQYF.

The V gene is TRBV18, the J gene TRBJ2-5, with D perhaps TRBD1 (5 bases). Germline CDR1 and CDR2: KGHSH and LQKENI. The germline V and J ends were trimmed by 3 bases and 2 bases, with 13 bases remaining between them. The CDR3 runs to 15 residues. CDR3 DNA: TGTGCCAGCTCACCCTGGGTTAGGGGACAAGAGACCCAGTACTTC. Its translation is CASSPWVRGQETQYF. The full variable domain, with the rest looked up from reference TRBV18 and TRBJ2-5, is NAGVMQNPRHLVRRRGQEARLRCSPMKGHSHVYWYRQLPEEGLKFMVYLQKENIIDESGMPKERFSAEFPKEGPSILRIQQVVRGDSAAYFCASSPWVRGQETQYFGPGTRLLVL.

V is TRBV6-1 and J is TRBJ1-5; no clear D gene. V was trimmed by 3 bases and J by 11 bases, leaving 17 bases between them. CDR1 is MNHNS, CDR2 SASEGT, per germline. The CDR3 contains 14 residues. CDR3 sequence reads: CASSDTGGADAQHF. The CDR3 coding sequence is TGTGCCAGCAGTGATACCGGAGGAGCCGACGCCCAGCATTTT.

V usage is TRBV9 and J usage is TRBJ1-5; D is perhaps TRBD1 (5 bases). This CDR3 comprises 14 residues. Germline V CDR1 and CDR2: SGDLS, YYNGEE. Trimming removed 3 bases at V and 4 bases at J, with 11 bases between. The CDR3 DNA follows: TGTGCCAGCAGCGAGACAGCCGTTAATCAGCCCCAGCATTTT. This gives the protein CASSETAVNQPQHF.

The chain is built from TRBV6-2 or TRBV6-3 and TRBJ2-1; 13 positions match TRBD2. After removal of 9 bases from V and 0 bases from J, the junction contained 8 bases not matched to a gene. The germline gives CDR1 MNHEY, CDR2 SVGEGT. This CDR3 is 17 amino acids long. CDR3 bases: TGTGCCAGTACCGGGACTAGCGGGGCCGGCTCCTACAATGAGCAGTTCTTC. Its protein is CASTGTSGAGSYNEQFF.

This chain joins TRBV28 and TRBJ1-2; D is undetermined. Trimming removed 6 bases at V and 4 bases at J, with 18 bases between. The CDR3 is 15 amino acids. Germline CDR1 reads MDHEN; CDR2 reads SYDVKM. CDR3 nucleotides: TGTGCCAGCAGCCGCCGGAGTGTCTCGGGCTATGGCTACACCTTC. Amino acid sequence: CASSRRSVSGYGYTF.

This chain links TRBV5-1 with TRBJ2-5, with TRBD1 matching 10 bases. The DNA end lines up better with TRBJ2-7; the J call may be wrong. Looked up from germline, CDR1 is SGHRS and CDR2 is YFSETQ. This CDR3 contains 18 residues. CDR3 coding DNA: TGCGCCAGCAGCTTGGAACCCCCGGGACAGGGGAGGTCAGCCGAGCAGTACTTC. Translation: CASSLEPPGQGRSAEQYF.

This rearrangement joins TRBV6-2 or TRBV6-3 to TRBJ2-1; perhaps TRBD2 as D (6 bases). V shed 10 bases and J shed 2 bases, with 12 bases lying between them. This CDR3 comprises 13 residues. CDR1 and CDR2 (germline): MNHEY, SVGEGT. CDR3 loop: CATWDLTYNEQFF. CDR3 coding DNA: TGTGCCACCTGGGACTTAACCTACAATGAGCAGTTCTTC.

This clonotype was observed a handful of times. CDR3 sequence: CASYDEGTEAFF. In DNA form, the CDR3 reads TGTGCCAGTTATGACGAGGGAACTGAAGCTTTCTTT. V and J are TRBV27 and TRBJ1-1; D uncertain. Looked up from germline, CDR1 is MNHEY and CDR2 is SMNVEV (reference sequence). The CDR3 consists of 12 residues. V lost 9 bases, J lost 5 bases, and 13 bases lay in between.

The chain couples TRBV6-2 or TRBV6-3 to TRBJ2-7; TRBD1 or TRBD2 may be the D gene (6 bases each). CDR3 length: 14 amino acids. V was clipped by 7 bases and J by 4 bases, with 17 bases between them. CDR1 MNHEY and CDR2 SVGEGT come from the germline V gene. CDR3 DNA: TGTGCCAGCACGCTCAGGGGAGGTCGGTACGAGCAGTACTTC. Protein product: CASTLRGGRYEQYF.

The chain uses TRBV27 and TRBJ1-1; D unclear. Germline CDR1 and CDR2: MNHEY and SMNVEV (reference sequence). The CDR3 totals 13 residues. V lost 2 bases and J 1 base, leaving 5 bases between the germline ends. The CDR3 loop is CASSLKENTEAFF. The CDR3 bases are TGTGCCAGCAGTTTAAAAGAGAACACTGAAGCTTTCTTT.

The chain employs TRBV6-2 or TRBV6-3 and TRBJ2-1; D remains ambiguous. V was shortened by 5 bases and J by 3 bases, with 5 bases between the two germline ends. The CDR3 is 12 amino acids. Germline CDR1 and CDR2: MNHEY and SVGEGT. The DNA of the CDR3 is TGTGCCAGCAGTACCGACTACAATGAGCAGTTCTTC. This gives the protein CASSTDYNEQFF.